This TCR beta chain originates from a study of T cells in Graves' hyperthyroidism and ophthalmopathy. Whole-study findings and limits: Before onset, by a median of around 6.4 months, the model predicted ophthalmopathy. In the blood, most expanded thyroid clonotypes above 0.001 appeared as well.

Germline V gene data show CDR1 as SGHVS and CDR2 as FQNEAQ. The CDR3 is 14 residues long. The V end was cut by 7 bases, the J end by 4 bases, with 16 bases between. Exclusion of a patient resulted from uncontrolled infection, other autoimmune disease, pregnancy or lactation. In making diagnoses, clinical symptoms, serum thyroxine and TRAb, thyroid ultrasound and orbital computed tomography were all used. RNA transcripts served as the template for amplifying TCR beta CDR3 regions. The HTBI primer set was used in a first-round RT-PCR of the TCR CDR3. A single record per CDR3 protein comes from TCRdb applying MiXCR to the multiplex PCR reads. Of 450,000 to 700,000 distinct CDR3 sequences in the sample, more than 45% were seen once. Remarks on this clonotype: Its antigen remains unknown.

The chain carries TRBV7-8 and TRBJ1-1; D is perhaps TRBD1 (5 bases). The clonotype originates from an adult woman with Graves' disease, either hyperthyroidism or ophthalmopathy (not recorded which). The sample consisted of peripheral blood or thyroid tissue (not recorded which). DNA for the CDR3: TGTGCCAGCACCCCCCAGGGCTGGGGCACTGAAGCTTTCTTT. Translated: CASTPQGWGTEAFF. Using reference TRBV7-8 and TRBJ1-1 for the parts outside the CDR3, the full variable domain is GAGVSQSPRYKVAKRGQDVALRCDPISGHVSLFWYQQALGQGPEFLTYFQNEAQLDKSGLPSDRFFAERPEGSVSTLKIQRTQQEDSAVYLCASTPQGWGTEAFFGQGTRLTVV.